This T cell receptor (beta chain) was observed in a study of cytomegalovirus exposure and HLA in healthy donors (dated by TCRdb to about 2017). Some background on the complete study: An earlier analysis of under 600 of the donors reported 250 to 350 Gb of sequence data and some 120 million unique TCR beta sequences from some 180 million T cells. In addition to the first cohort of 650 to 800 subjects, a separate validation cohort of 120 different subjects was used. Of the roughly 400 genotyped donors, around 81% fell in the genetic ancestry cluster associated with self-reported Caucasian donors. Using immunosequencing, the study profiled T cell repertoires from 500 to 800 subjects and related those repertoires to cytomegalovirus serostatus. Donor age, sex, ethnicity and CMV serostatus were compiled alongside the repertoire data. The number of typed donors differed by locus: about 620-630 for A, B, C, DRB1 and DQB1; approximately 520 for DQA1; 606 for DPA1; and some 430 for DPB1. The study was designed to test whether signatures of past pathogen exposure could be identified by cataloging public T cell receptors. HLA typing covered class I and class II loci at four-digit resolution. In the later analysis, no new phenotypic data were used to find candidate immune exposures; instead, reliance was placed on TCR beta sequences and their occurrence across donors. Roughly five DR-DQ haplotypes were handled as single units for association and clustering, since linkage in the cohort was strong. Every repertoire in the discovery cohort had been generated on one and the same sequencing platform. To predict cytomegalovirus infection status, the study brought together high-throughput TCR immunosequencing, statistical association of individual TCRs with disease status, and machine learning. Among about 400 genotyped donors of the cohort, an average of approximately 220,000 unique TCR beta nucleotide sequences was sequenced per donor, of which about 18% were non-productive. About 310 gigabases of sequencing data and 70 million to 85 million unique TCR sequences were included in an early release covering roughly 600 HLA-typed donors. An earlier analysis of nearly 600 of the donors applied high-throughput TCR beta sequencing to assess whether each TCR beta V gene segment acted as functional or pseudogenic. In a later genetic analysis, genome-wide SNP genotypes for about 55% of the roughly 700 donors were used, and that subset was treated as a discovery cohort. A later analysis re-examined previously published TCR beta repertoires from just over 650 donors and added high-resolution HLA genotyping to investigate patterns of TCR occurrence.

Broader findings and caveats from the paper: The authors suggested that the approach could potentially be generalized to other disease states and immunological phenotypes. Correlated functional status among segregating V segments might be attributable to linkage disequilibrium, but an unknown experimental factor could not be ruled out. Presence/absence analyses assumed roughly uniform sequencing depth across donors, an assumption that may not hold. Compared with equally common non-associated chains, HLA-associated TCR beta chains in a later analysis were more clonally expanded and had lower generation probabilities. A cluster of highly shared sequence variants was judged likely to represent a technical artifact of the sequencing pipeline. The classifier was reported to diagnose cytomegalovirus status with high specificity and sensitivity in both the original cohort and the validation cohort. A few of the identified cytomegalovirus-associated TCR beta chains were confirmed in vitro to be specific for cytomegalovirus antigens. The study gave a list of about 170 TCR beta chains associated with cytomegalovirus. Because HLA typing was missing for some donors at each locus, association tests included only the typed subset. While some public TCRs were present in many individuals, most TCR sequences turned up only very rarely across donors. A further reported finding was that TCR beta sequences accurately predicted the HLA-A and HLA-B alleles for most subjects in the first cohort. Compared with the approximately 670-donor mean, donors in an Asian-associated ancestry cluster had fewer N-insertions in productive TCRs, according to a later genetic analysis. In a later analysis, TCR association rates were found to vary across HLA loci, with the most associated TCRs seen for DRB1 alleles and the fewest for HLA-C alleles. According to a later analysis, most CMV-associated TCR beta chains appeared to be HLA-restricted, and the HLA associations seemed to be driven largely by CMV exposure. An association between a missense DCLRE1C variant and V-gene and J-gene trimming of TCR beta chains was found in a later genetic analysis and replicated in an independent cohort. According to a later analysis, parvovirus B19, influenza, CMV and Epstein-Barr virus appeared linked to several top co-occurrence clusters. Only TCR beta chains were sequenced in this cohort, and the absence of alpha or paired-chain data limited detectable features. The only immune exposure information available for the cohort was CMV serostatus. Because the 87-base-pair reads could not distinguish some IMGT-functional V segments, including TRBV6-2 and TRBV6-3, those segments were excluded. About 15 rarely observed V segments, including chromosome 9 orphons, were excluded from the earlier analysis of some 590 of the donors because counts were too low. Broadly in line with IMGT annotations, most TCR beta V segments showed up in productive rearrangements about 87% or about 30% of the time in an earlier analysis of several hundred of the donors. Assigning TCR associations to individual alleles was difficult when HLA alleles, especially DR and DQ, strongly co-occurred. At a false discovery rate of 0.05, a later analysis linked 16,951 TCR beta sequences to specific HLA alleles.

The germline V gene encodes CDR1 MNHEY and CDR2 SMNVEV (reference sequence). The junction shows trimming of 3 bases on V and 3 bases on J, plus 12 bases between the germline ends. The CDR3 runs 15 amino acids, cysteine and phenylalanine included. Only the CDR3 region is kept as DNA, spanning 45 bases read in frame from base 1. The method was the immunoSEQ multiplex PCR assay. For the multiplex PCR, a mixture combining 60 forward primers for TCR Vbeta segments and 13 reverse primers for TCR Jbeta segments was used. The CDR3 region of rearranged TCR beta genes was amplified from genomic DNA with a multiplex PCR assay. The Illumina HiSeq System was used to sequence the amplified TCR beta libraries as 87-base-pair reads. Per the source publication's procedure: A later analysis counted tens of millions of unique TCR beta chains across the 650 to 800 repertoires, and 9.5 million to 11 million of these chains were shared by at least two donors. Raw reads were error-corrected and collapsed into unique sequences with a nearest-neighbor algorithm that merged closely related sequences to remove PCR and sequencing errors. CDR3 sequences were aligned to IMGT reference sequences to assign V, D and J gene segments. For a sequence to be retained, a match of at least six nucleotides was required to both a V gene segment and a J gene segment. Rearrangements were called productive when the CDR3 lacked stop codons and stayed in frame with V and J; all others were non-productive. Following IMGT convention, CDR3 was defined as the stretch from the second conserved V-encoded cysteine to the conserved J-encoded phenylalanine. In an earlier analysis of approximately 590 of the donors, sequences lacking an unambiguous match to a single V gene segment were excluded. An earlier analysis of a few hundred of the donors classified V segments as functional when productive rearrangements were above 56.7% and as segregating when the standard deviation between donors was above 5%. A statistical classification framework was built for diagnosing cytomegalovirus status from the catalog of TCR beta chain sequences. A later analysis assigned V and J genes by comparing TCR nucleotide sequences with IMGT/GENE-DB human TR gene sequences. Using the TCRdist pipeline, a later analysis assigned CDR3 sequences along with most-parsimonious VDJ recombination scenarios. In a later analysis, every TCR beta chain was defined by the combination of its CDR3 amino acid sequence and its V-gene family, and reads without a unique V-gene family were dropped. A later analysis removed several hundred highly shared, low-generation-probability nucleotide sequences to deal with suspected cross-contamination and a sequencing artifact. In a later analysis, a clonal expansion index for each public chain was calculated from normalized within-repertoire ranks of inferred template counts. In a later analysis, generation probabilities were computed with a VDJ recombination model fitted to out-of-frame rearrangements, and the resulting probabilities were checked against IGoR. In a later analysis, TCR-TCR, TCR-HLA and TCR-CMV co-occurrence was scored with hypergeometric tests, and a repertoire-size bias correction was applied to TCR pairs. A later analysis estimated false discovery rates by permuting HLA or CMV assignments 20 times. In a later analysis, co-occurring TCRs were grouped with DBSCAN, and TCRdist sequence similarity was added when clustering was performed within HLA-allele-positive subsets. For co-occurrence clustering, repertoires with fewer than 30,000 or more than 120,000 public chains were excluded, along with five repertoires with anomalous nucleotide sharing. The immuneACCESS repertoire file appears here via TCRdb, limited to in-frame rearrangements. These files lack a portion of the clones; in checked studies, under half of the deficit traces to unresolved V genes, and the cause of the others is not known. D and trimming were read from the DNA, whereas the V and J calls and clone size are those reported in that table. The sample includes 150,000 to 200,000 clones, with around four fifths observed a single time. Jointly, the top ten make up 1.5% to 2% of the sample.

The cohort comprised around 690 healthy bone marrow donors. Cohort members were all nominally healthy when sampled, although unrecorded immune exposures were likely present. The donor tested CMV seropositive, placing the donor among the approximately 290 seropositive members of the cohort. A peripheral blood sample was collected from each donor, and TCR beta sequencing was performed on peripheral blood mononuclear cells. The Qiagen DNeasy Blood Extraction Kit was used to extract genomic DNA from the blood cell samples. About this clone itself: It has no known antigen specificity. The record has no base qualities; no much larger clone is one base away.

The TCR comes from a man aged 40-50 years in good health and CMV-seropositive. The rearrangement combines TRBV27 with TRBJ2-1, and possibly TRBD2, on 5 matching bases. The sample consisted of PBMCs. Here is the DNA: TGTGCCAGCAGTTTTGGTCCAGCGGACTACAATGAGCAGTTCTTC. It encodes CASSFGPADYNEQFF.